These 17 T cell receptor beta chains came from one sample sequenced in a study of metastatic and nonmetastatic thyroid tumors (dated by TCRdb to 2020 to 2022). Library construction relied on PCR. The sample was run on an Illumina HiSeq 4000. The raw public reads went through TCRdb reprocessing: fastp at Q25, MiXCR clone calling, in-frame beta chains kept. The sample table records approximately 40,000 clones; 25% to 30% of these occur just once. Together, the top ten hold 9.9% of the sample. Before undergoing thyroid surgery, none of the patients had been given any kind of treatment. Sequencing used blood. The receptors come from a male donor with papillary thyroid cancer or a benign thyroid nodule (not recorded which). Some clones in this sample may be carry-over from other donors' samples.

The rearrangement links TRBV6-5 to TRBJ2-1; 12 nucleotides line up with TRBD2. The DNA end favors TRBJ2-7, so the J call may be wrong. This CDR3 spans 14 amino acids. Germline V gene sequence: CDR1 MNHEY, CDR2 SVGAGI. For the CDR3, the DNA is TGTGCCAGCAGGGACTCGACTAGCGGGAGTGAGCAGTACTTC. Amino acid sequence: CASRDSTSGSEQYF.

This clone was found a few times. The chain is built from TRBV10-1 and TRBJ2-7; no clear D. Germline CDR1 WNHNN, CDR2 SYGVQD (reference sequence). Deletions cut 3 bases from V and 3 bases from J, with 12 bases between. This CDR3 is built from 14 residues. The CDR3 region has the DNA TGCGCCAGCAGTGAATCTATCGTCTACTACGAGCAGTACTTC. Encoded protein: CASSESIVYYEQYF.

This clone was found a few times. A junction end diverges from the germline sequence, so it may reflect a read error. The same CDR3 can be traced to other DNA sequences in this sample. The chain joins TRBV12-3 or TRBV12-4 to TRBJ2-5; D is perhaps TRBD1 (8 bases). The CDR3 totals 14 residues. The CDR3 nucleotides read TGTGCCAGCAGTACAGGGGGACTACAAGAGACACAGTACTTC. Its protein is CASSTGGLQETQYF.

This clone is labeled medium-sized. The V and J genes are TRBV11-3 and TRBJ2-7, with a possible D match to TRBD2 (6 bases). This CDR3 has 14 residues. Germline CDR1 SGHNT, CDR2 YENEEA. V shed 1 base and J shed 2 bases, with 9 bases lying between them. The chain's CDR3 is CASSLGGGTYEQYF. CDR3 nucleotides: TGTGCCAGCAGCTTAGGTGGGGGGACCTACGAGCAGTACTTC.

This chain links TRBV2 with TRBJ1-2; D is possibly TRBD1 (6 bases). There are 14 residues in the CDR3. Germline V gene lookup returns CDR1 SNHLY and CDR2 FYNNEI. Trimming cost V 3 bases and J 4 bases, with 12 bases left between them. This CDR3 reads CASSEVVGAYGYTF. Here the CDR3 DNA reads TGTGCCAGCAGTGAGGTGGTGGGGGCCTATGGCTACACCTTC.

V usage is TRBV28 and J usage is TRBJ2-5; D not certain. With 4 bases removed from V and 7 bases from J, the gap between germline ends came to 10 bases. This CDR3 is built from 12 residues. Germline V gene data show CDR1 as MDHEN and CDR2 as SYDVKM. CDR3 sequence (DNA): TGTGCCAGCAGTTCCCCAACAACGACCCAGTACTTC. It codes for CASSSPTTTQYF.

This clone was seen repeatedly, ten times or more. The chain links TRBV28 to TRBJ1-4; D gene unclear. Germline V gene lookup returns CDR1 MDHEN and CDR2 SYDVKM. V was shortened by 1 base and J by 5 bases, with 11 bases between the two germline ends. There are 15 residues in the CDR3. The CDR3 loop reads CASSLSTVHNEKLFF. The CDR3 bases are TGTGCCAGCAGTTTATCTACAGTCCACAATGAAAAACTGTTTTTT.

This clone was found many times. A much bigger clone sits one base away, suggesting this may be a read error. At the DNA level, this CDR3 is encoded by other sequences in the same sample as well. V is TRBV7-9 and J is TRBJ1-5; no firm D call. This CDR3 has 12 amino acids. Per the germline V gene, CDR1 is SEHNR and CDR2 is FQNEAQ (reference sequence). The CDR3 spells CASSNSNQPQHF. The CDR3 DNA reads as TGCGCCAGCAGCAATAGCAATCAGCCCCAGCATTTT. Combining the CDR3 with reference TRBV7-9 and TRBJ1-5 gives the whole variable domain DTGVSQNPRHKITKRGQNVTFRCDPISEHNRLYWYRQTLGQGPEFLTYFQNEAQLEKSRLLSDRFSAERPKGSFSTLEIQRTEQGDSAMYLCASSNSNQPQHFGDGTRLSIL.

The chain links TRBV6-1 to TRBJ2-7; 8 bases fit TRBD2. The CDR3 covers 15 residues. V gave up 6 bases and J gave up 5 bases; unmatched junction bases: 12. Germline values: CDR1 MNHNS, CDR2 SASEGT. The CDR3, as DNA: TGTGCCAGCAGGCGGGTACTAGCGGACCTCGACGAGCAGTACTTC. It specifies CASRRVLADLDEQYF.

There are many counts of this clone. This chain uses TRBV15 with TRBJ2-7, with TRBD2 matching over 7 bases. This CDR3 has 13 residues. J was trimmed by 8 bases and V by 0 bases; bases with no gene match: 4. Germline V lookup: CDR1 LNHNV, CDR2 YYDKDF (reference sequence). DNA for the CDR3: TGTGCCACCAGCAGAGAGGGGGGGGAACAGCAGTACTTC. Amino acid sequence: CATSREGGEQQYF. Looking up the rest from reference TRBV15 and TRBJ2-7 gives the full variable domain: DAMVIQNPRYQVTQFGKPVTLSCSQTLNHNVMYWYQQKSSQAPKLLFHYYDKDFNNEADTPDNFQSRRPNTSFCFLDIRSPGLGDTAMYLCATSREGGEQQYFGPGTRLTVT.

This clone came up many times. The chain carries TRBV28 and TRBJ2-3; perhaps TRBD2 as D (5 bases). The CDR3 is 15 residues long. With 6 bases removed from V and 2 bases from J, the gap between germline ends came to 15 bases. Germline V gives CDR1 MDHEN, CDR2 SYDVKM. Written as DNA, the CDR3 is TGTGCCAGCAGCCCGCCGGAGCGGCTCACAGATACGCAGTATTTT. Amino acids: CASSPPERLTDTQYF.

This clone has at least ten counts. The CDR3 bases are TGCAGTGCTAGAGACCCAGGAGGAGTAGGGTCACCCCTCCACTTT. Its translation: CSARDPGGVGSPLHF. This sequence joins TRBV20-1 and TRBJ1-6; no firm D call. V lost 0 bases and J lost 10, with 16 bases in between. Per the germline V gene, CDR1 is DFQATT and CDR2 is SNEGSKA (reference sequence). The CDR3 extends over 15 amino acids.

This clone appeared many times. Other DNA sequences in the same sample also yield this CDR3. This chain joins TRBV13 and TRBJ2-1, with a possible D match to TRBD1 (5 bases). Germline CDR1 reads PRHDT; CDR2 reads FYEKMQ (reference sequence). With 0 bases removed from V and 12 bases from J, the gap between germline ends came to 6 bases. The CDR3 consists of 11 residues. Written as DNA, the CDR3 is TGTGCCAGCAGCTTAGGGCAGGGGCAGTTCTTC. Its translation: CASSLGQGQFF.

This clone was counted only a few times. This chain uses TRBV6-2 or TRBV6-3 with TRBJ2-6; 7 positions agree with TRBD2. The germline CDR1 and CDR2 sequences are MNHEY and SVGEGT. The CDR3 has 16 residues. V trimming: 6 bases; J trimming: 4 bases; junction bases outside the gene matches: 9. The DNA of the CDR3 is TGTGCCAGCAGGTCCACCGGGGGGAAAGGGGCCAACGTCCTGACTTTC. Its protein product is CASRSTGGKGANVLTF.

This chain uses TRBV6-1 with TRBJ1-2; the D gene is possibly TRBD1 (6 bases). Trimming took off 2 bases at V and 7 bases at J, with 11 bases between the two ends. The length of the CDR3 is 13 residues. The germline gives CDR1 MNHNS, CDR2 SASEGT. CDR3 bases: TGTGCCAGCAGTGAAACAGGGTTTCTTGGCTACACCTTC. It translates to CASSETGFLGYTF.

This clone was picked up one time. This chain links TRBV20-1 with TRBJ2-7, with 12 positions matching TRBD2. This CDR3 region has 16 residues. Germline V lookup: CDR1 DFQATT, CDR2 SNEGSKA (reference sequence). V lost 4 bases to trimming and J lost 2 bases; unmatched junction nucleotides: 9. CDR3 coding DNA: TGCAGTGCTAATTCTCAGACTAGCGGGAGTACCTACGAGCAGTACTTC. Translation: CSANSQTSGSTYEQYF.

The V and J genes are TRBV20-1 and TRBJ1-2; D not certain. In germline, CDR1 is DFQATT, CDR2 SNEGSKA (reference sequence). Trimming removed 7 bases at V and 3 bases at J, with 15 bases between. The CDR3 loop spans 13 amino acids. The CDR3, as DNA: TGCAGTGTCACCCCTAGGTCGGACTATGGCTACACCTTC. Its protein is CSVTPRSDYGYTF.